The clone carrying this T cell receptor beta chain was counted at least ten times. What it binds is not known. Those patients picked for sequencing had displayed CD8+CD57+ cell expansion on flow cytometry. All patients had severe acquired aplastic anemia. None of the patients had been given any therapy when their blood was sampled. This sample was taken from a study of CD8+CD57+ T cells in acquired aplastic anemia. Study as a whole: On average, sorted CD4+ and CD8+ cells gave roughly 3 ug of DNA. Study-wide results and caveats: Overlap between patients and controls comprised roughly 30 CD8+ CDR3 sequences.

The CDR3 is 16 residues long. V lost 6 bases and J lost 1; bases outside the gene matches: 9. CDR1 is SEHNR, CDR2 FQNEAQ, per germline (reference sequence). Using genomic DNA as the template, TCR beta VDJ and CDR3 profiling was carried out. TCRdb re-called the reads with MiXCR, one entry per CDR3 protein. The sample lists 150,000 to 200,000 distinct CDR3 sequences; roughly 50% were seen once. The TCR was taken from a human donor with aplastic anemia. The chain combines TRBV7-9 with TRBJ2-1; 7 positions agree with TRBD2. What was sequenced was sorted CD4+, CD8+, or CD8+CD57+ T cells (not recorded which) from PBMCs. The CDR3 DNA sequence: TGTGCCAGCAGTTGGCGGGGGAGTTGGTCCTACAATGAGCAGTTCTTC. This encodes CASSWRGSWSYNEQFF. Based on the CDR3 plus reference TRBV7-9 and TRBJ2-1, the full variable domain is DTGVSQNPRHKITKRGQNVTFRCDPISEHNRLYWYRQTLGQGPEFLTYFQNEAQLEKSRLLSDRFSAERPKGSFSTLEIQRTEQGDSAMYLCASSWRGSWSYNEQFFGPGTRLTVL.